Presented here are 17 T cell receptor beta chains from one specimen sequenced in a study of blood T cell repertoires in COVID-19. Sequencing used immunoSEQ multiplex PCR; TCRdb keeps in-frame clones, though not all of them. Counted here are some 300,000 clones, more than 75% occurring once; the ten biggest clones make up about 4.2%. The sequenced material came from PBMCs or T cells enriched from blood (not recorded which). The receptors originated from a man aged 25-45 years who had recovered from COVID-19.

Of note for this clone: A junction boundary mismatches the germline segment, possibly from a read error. Here the CDR3 reads CASSIATLQRGRNTGELFF. The CDR3 nucleotides are TGTGCCAGTAGTATTGCCACCCTCCAAAGGGGGCGTAATACCGGCGAGCTGTTTTTT. The chain couples TRBV19 to TRBJ2-2; 7 bases agree with TRBD1. The germline gives CDR1 LNHDA, CDR2 SQIVND (reference sequence). CDR3 length: 19 amino acids.

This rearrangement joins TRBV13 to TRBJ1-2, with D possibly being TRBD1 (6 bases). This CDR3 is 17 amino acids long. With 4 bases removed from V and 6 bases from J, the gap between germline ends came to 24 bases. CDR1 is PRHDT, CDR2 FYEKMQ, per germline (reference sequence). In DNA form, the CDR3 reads TGTGCCAGCAGCTCCGCCCTACAGGGCCCGGACCTCCATGGCTACACCTTC. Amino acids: CASSSALQGPDLHGYTF.

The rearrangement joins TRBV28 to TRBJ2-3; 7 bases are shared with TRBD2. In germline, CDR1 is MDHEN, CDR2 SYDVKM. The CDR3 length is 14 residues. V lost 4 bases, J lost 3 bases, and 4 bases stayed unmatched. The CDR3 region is CASSSPAGTDTQYF. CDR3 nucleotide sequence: TGTGCCAGCAGTTCACCAGCGGGGACAGATACGCAGTATTTT.

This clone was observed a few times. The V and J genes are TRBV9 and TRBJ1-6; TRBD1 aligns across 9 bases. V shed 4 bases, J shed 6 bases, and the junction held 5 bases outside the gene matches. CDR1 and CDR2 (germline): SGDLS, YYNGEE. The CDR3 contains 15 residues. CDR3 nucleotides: TGTGCCAGCAGCCAACAGGGGGCGGGTAATTCACCCCTCCACTTT. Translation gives CASSQQGAGNSPLHF.

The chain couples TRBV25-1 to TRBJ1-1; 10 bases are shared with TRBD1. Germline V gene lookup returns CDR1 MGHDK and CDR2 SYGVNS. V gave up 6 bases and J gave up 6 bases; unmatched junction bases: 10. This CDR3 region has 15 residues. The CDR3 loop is CASRSRTGGRPEAFF. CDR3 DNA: TGTGCCAGCAGATCACGGACAGGGGGGAGGCCTGAAGCTTTCTTT.

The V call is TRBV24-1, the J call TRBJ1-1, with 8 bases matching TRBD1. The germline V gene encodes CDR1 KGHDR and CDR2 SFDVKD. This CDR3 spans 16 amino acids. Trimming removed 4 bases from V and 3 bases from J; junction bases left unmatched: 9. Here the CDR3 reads CATSDNQGAPDTEAFF. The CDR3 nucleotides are TGTGCCACCAGTGACAACCAGGGGGCGCCGGACACTGAAGCTTTCTTT.

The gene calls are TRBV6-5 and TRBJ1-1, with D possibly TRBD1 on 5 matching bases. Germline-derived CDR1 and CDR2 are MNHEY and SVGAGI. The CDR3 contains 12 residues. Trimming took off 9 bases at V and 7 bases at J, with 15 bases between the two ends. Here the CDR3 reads CASTWGLGEAFF. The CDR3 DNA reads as TGTGCCAGTACTTGGGGCTTAGGTGAAGCTTTCTTT.

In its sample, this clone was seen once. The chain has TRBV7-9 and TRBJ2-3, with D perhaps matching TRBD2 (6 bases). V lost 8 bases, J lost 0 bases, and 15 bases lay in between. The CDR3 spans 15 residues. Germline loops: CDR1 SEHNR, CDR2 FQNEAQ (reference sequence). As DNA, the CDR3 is TGTGCCAGCCTCCGGGGAGGAGGTAGCACAGATACGCAGTATTTT. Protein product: CASLRGGGSTDTQYF.

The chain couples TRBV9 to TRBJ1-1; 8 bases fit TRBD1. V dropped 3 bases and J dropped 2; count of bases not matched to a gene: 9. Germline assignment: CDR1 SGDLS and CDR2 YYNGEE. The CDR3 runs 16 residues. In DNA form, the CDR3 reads TGTGCCAGCAGCGCCTCAGGGGGCAATCCCAACACTGAAGCTTTCTTT. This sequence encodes CASSASGGNPNTEAFF.

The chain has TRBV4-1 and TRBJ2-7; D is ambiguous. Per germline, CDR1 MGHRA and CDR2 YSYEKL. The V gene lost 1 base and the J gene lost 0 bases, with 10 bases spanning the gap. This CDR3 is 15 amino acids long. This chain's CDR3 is CASSQGALSSYEQYF. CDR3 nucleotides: TGCGCCAGCAGCCAAGGGGCCTTAAGCTCCTACGAGCAGTACTTC.

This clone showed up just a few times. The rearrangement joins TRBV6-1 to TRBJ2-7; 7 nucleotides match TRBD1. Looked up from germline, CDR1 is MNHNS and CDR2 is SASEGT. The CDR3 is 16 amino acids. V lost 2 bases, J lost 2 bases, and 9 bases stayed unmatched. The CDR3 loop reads CASSEFRTGRPYEQYF. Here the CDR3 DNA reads TGTGCCAGCAGTGAATTTAGGACAGGTCGGCCCTACGAGCAGTACTTC.

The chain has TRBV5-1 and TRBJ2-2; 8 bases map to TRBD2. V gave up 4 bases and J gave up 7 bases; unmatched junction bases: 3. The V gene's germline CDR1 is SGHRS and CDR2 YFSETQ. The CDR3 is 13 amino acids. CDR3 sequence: CASSGTSGGELFF. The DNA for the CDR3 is TGCGCCAGCAGCGGAACTAGCGGCGGGGAGCTGTTTTTT.

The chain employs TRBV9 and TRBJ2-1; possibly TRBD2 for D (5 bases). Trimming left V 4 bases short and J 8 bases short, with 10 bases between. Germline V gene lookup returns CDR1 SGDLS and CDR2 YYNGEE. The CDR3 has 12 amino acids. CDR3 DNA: TGTGCCAGCAGCCTAAATAGCGATGAGCAGTTCTTC. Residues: CASSLNSDEQFF.

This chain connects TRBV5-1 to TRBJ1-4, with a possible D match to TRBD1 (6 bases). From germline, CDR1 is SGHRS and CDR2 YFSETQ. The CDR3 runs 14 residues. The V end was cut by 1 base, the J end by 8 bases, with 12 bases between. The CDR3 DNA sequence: TGCGCCAGCAGCTTGAAACAGGGCGGAGAAAAACTGTTTTTT. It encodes CASSLKQGGEKLFF.

CDR3 region: CASRVTGSVNEKLFF. The CDR3 DNA is TGCGCCAGCAGAGTTACAGGGAGCGTGAATGAAAAACTGTTTTTT. The rearrangement joins TRBV5-1 to TRBJ1-4; D perhaps matches TRBD1 (6 bases). Germline V gives CDR1 SGHRS, CDR2 YFSETQ. There are 15 residues in the CDR3. Trimming left V 5 bases short and J 5 bases short, with 16 bases between.

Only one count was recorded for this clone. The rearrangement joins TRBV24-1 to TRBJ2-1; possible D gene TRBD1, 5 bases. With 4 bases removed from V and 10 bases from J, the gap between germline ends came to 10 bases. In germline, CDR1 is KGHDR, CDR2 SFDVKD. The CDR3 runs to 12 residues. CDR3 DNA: TGTGCCACCAGTGAGCCCACAGGCGAGCAGTTCTTC. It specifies CATSEPTGEQFF.

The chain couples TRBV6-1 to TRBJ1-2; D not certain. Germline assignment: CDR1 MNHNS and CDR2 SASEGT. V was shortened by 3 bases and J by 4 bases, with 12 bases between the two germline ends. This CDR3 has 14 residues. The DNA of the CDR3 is TGTGCCAGCAGTGATGTCAGTACCTCCTATGGCTACACCTTC. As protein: CASSDVSTSYGYTF.